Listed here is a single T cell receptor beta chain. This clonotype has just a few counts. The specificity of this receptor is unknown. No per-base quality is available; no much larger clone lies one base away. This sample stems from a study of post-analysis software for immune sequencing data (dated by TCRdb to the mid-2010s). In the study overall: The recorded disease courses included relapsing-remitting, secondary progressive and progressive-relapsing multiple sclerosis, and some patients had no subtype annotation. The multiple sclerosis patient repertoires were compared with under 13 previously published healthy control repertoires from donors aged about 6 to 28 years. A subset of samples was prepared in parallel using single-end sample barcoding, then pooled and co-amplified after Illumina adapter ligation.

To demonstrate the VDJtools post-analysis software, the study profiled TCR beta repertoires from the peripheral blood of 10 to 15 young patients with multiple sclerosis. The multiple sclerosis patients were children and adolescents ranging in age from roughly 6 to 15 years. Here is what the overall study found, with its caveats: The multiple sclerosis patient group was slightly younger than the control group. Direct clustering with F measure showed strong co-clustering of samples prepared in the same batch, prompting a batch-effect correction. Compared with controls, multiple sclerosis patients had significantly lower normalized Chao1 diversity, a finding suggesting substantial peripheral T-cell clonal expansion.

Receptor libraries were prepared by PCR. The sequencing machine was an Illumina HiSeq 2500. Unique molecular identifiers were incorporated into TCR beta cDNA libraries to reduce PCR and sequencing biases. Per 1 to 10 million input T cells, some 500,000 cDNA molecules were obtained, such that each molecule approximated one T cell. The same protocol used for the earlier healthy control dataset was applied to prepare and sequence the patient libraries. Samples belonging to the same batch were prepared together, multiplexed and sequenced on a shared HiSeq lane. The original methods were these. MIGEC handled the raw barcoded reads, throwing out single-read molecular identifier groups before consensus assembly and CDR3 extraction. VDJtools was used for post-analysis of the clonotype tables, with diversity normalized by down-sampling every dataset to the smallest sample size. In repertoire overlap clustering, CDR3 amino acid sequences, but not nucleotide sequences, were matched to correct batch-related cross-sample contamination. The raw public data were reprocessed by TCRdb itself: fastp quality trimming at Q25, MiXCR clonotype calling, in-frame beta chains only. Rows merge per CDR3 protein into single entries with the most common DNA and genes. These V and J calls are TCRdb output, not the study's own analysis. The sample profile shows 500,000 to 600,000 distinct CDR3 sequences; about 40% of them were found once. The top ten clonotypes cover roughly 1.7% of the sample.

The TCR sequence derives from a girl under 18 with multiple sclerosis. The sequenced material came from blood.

Here the CDR3 is given as CSAPGLPHRDTQYF. The DNA sequence is given as TGCAGTGCTCCGGGACTACCTCATAGAGATACGCAGTATTTT. The chain couples TRBV20-1 to TRBJ2-3, with 7 central nucleotides matching TRBD2. The CDR1 and CDR2 encoded by the germline V gene (reference sequence) are DFQATT and SNEGSKA. Clipping removes 5 bases from V and 5 bases from J, with 10 as the unmatched junction base count. The CDR3 covers 14 residues, taking in both the cysteine and the phenylalanine. The sequence is cut down to CDR3 DNA, 42 bases in frame from base 1.